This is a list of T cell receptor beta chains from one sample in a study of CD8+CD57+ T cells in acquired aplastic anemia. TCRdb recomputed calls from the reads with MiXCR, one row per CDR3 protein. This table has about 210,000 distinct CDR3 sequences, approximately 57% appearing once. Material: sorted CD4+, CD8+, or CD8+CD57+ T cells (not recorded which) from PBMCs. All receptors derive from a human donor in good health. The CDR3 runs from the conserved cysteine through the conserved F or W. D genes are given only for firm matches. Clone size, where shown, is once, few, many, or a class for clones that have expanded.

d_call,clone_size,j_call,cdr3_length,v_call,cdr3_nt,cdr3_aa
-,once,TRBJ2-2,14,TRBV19,TGTGCCAGTAGTATTTCGTGGAACACCGGGGAGCTGTTTTTT,CASSISWNTGELFF
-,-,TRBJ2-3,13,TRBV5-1,TGCGCCAGCGGCGCTAGCGCTTCAGATACGCAGTATTTT,CASGASASDTQYF
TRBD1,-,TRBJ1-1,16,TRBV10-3,TGTGCCATCAGTGATCCGGGACAGGGAGGAAACACTGAAGCTTTCTTT,CAISDPGQGGNTEAFF
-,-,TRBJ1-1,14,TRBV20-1,TGCAGTGCCCTCGACGGGACGGTGAACACTGAAGCTTTCTTT,CSALDGTVNTEAFF
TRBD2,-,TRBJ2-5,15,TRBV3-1,TGTGCCAGCAGCCAATCCGGGGGGGGGGCGGAGACCCAGTACTTC,CASSQSGGGAETQYF
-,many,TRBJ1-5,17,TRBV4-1,TGCGCCAGCAGCCAAGTTTACAGTGGGGATAGCAATCAGCCCCAGCATTTT,CASSQVYSGDSNQPQHF
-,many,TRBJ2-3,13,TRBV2,TGTGCCAGCAACGACGGGGTGGTAGATACGCAGTATTTT,CASNDGVVDTQYF
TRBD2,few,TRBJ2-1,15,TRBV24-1,TGTGCCACCAGTGATCCCAGCGGGGGGCACAATGAGCAGTTCTTC,CATSDPSGGHNEQFF
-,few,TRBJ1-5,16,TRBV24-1,TGTGCCACCAGTGAATCGAGCGGACAGCTAAATCAGCCCCAGCATTTT,CATSESSGQLNQPQHF
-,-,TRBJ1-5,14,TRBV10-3,TGTGCCATCAGTCGGGATGGTTTAGATCAGCCCCAGCATTTT,CAISRDGLDQPQHF
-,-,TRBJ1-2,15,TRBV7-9,TGTGCCAGCAGCTCGTCCAGAGGGGAAACGGATGGCTACACCTTC,CASSSSRGETDGYTF
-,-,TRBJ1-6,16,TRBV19,TGTGCCAGTAGTATACTCGGGACACCAGATAATTCACCCCTCCACTTT,CASSILGTPDNSPLHF
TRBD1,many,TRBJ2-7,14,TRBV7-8,TGTGCCAGCAGCTTAGCTACAGGGGACTACGAGCAGTACTTC,CASSLATGDYEQYF
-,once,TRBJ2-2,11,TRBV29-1,TGCAGCGTTGACTCCACCGGGGAGCTGTTTTTT,CSVDSTGELFF
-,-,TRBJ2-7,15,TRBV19,TGTGCCAGTAGTATATCGGGGGGCCTCTATGGTGAGCAGTACTTC,CASSISGGLYGEQYF
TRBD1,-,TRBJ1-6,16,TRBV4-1,TGCGCCAGCAGCCGCCCTGGGACAGGGGCAGATTCACCCCTCCACTTT,CASSRPGTGADSPLHF
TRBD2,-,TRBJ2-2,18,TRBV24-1,TGTGCCACCAGTGATTCCCGGACTAGCTCCTCGAACACCGGGGAGCTGTTTTTT,CATSDSRTSSSNTGELFF
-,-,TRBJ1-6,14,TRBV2,TGTGCCAGCAGTGATAGGGGTCGGGATTCACCCCTCCACTTT,CASSDRGRDSPLHF
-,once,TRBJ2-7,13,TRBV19,TGTGCCAGTAGTATAGGCCCTGGCGACGAGCAGTACTTC,CASSIGPGDEQYF
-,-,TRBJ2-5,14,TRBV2,TGTGCCAGCAGCGTCCAGTGGGGTCAAGAGACCCAGTACTTC,CASSVQWGQETQYF
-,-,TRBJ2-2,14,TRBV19,TGTGCCGGGGGCGGCGGTCTGAACACCGGGGAGCTGTTTTTT,CAGGGGLNTGELFF
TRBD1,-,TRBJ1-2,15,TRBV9,TGTGCCAGCAGCGTAGAGGGACAGGGCGTCTATGGCTACACCTTC,CASSVEGQGVYGYTF
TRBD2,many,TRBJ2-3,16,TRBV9,TGTGCCTGCAGCGTAGTAGTGGGACTAGAGGCAGATACGCAGTATTTT,CACSVVVGLEADTQYF
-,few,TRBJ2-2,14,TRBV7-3,TGTGCCAGCAGCTTAAAGGCTAAAACCGGGGAGCTGTTTTTT,CASSLKAKTGELFF
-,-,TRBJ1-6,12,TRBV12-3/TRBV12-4,TGTGCCAGCAGTGCGGGACCGTCACCCCTCCACTTT,CASSAGPSPLHF
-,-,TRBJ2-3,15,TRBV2,TGTGCCAGCAGTGAGAGGGACCCTAGCACAGATACGCAGTATTTT,CASSERDPSTDTQYF
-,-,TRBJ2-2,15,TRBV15,TGTGCCACCAGCACTTTAGCGGAGAACACCGGGGAGCTGTTTTTT,CATSTLAENTGELFF
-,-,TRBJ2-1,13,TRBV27,TGTGCCAGCAGTTCCCAGCGGTATTTTGTGCAGTTCTTC,CASSSQRYFVQFF
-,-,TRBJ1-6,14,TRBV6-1,TGTGCCAGCAGTGAAGTGTGGGCAGGCTCACCCCTCCACTTT,CASSEVWAGSPLHF
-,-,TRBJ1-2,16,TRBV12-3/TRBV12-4,TGTGCCAGCACCCCTCTACCCACGGGGGGGCACTATGGCTACACCTTC,CASTPLPTGGHYGYTF
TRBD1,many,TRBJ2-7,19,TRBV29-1,TGCAGCGTTCATTCCAGCCAGCCAGGGTCCGGGACAGGGTTCTACGAGCAGTACTTC,CSVHSSQPGSGTGFYEQYF
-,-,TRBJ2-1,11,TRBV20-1,TGCAGTGCTAGAGGGAACGGTACGCAGTTCTTC,CSARGNGTQFF
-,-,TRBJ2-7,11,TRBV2,TGTGCCAGCCTTAGGGGGGGCGAGCAGTACTTC,CASLRGGEQYF
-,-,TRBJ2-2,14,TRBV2,TGTGCCAGCAGGAGCCCGACAGACACCGGGGAGCTGTTTTTT,CASRSPTDTGELFF
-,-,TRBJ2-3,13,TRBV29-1,TGCAGCGGTCGGGGGATTAGCACAGATACGCAGTATTTT,CSGRGISTDTQYF
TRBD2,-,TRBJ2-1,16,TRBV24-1,TGTGCCACCAGTGATTCACTAGCGGGAGCCTCCGCTGAGCAGTTCTTC,CATSDSLAGASAEQFF
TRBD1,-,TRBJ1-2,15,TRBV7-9,TGTGCCAGCAGCTTAGAGGGACAGGGGCGCGAGGGGGACACCTTC,CASSLEGQGREGDTF
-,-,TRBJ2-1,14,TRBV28,TGTGCCAGCAGTTTGGGAGCAGGGGTCTATGAGCAGTTCTTC,CASSLGAGVYEQFF
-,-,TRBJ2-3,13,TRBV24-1,TGTGCCACGGCTGTTTTGGGCACAGATACGCAGTATTTT,CATAVLGTDTQYF
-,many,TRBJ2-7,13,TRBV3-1,TGTGCCAGCAGTGACGAGAACTCCTACGAGCAGTACTTC,CASSDENSYEQYF
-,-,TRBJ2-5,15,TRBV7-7,TGTGCTAGCAGCTTAGGGGGACACAACCAAGAGACCCAGTACTTC,CASSLGGHNQETQYF
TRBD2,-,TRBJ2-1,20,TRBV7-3,TGTGCCAGCAGCGCGCGACTAGCGGGGGGGGCTTCCCCCTTCAATAGTGAGCAGCTCTTC,CASSARLAGGASPFNSEQLF
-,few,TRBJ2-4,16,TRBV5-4,TGTGCCAGCAGCTTCCGAGCGGACTTAGCCAAAAACATTCAGTACTTC,CASSFRADLAKNIQYF
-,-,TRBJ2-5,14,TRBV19,TGTGCCAGTAGATCGACAGGACACCAAGAGACCCAGTACTTC,CASRSTGHQETQYF
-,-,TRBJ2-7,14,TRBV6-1,TGTGCCAGCAGTGGGCTTGGGGGGAGCTACGAGCAGTACTTC,CASSGLGGSYEQYF
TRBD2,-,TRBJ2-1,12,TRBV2,TGTGCCAGCAGTGAGAGGGAGGGGATGGAGTTCTTC,CASSEREGMEFF
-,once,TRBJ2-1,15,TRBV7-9,TGTGCCAGCAGCCCTCCGACAGGTCAGTGGAATGAGCAGTTCTTC,CASSPPTGQWNEQFF
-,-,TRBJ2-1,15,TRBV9,TGTGCCAGCAGCGTAGAAGTGATCGAATACAATGAGCAGTTCTTC,CASSVEVIEYNEQFF
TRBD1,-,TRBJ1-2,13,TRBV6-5,TGTGCCAGCGAGAACAGGGGGAGGGATGGCTACACCTTC,CASENRGRDGYTF
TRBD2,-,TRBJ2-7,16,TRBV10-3,TGTGCCATCAGTGGTTATAGCGGGACGATTATGGGGGAGCAGTACTTC,CAISGYSGTIMGEQYF
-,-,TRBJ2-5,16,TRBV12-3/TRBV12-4,TGTGCCAGCAGTTTAGGACAGGTCGAGCAGTTCGAGACCCAGTACTTC,CASSLGQVEQFETQYF